Listed here is a single T cell receptor (beta chain). The target of this receptor is not known. Base qualities are not recorded, but no much larger clone differs from it by a single base. The CDR3 numbers 16 residues from cysteine through phenylalanine. Only the CDR3 part of the read is kept: 48 bases, read in frame from the first base. From a lookup of the germline V gene, CDR1 and CDR2 are SGHVS and FQNEAQ. V is reduced by 5 bases and J by 0 bases, leaving a spacing of 16 bases between them. The sample comes from a study of T-cell reconstitution after alpha-beta-depleted transplantation in children listed by TCRdb under 2016. Turning to the overall study: Using TCR repertoire profiling, the study quantitatively followed how T-cell immune reconstitution unfolded in children after TCRalphabeta/CD19-depleted allogeneic hematopoietic cell transplantation.

The method behind the library was PCR. The instrument given in TCRdb is Illumina HiSeq 2500. Molecular barcoding was employed in the preparation of TCR libraries, with unique molecular identifiers being used to normalize TCRbeta repertoire quantification. TCRdb cleaned the public reads at Q25 with fastp, built clones with MiXCR and kept in-frame beta chains. Identical CDR3 protein sequences are pooled into one entry, listed with their most common genes and DNA. In all, the sample holds around 530,000 distinct CDR3 sequences, and approximately 32% of those were seen once. In total, the top ten clones hold around 2.3% of the sample.

The material sequenced was PBMCs from the stem cell graft donor, taken from the stem cell graft. The receptor was derived from a human donor who donated a stem cell graft to a child with aplastic anemia. The V gene is TRBV7-8 and the J gene is TRBJ2-5; the D match is possibly TRBD1 or TRBD2, with 5 bases aligned in each. The nucleotide sequence is given as TGTGCCAGCAGCCTTATACGGGACGGGTACCAAGAGACCCAGTACTTC. Protein translation: CASSLIRDGYQETQYF.